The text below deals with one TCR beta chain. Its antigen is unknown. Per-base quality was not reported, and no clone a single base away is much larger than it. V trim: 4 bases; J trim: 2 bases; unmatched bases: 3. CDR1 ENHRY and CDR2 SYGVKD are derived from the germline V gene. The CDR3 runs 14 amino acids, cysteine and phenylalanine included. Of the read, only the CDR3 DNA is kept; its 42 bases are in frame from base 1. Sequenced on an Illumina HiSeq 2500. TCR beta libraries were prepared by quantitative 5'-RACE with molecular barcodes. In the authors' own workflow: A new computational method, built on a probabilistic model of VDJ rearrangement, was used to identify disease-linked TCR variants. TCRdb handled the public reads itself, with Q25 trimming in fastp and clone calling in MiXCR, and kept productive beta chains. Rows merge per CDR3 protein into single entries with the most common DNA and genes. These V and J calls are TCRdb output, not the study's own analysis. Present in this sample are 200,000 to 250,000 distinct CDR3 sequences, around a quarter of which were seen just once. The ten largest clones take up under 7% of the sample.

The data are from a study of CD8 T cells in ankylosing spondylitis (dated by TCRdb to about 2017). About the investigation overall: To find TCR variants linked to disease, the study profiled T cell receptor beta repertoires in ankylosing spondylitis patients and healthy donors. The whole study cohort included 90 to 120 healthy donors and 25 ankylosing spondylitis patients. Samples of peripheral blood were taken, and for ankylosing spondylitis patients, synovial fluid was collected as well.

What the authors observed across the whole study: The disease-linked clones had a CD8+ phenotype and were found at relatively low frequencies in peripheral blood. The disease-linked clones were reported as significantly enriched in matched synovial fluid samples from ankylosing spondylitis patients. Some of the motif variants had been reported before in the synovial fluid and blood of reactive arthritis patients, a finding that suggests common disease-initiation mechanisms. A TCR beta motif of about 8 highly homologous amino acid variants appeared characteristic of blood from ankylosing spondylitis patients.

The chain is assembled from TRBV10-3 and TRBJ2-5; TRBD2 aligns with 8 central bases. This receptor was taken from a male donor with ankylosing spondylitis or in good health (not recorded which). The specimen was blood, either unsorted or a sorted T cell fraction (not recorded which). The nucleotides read TGTGCCATCAGTGCGGTAGCGGGGCAAGAGACCCAGTACTTC. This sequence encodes CAISAVAGQETQYF.